These 11 T cell receptor beta chains originate from one sample sequenced in a study of blood T cell repertoires in COVID-19. Some clones are missing from TCRdb's copy, which holds only in-frame ones; the method was immunoSEQ multiplex PCR. The sample lists under 150,000 clones, roughly four fifths seen once, with about a tenth in the top ten. The sample consisted of peripheral blood. These receptors were collected from a human donor in a cohort sampled during active COVID-19.

The chain employs TRBV4-1 and TRBJ1-5; 7 bases match TRBD1. The ends lost 4 bases at V and 7 bases at J; junction bases unmatched: 10. Germline V gene data show CDR1 as MGHRA and CDR2 as YSYEKL. The CDR3 is 15 residues long. This chain's CDR3 is CASSRDWTGYQPQHF. CDR3 sequence (DNA): TGCGCCAGCAGCCGGGACTGGACAGGCTACCAGCCCCAGCATTTT.

This chain uses TRBV4-1 with TRBJ1-5; possibly TRBD1 for D (6 bases). CDR1 is MGHRA and CDR2 is YSYEKL in the germline V gene. V gave up 3 bases and J gave up 3 bases, with 12 bases separating them. This CDR3 has 15 amino acids. CDR3 region: CASSHDTGNNQPQHF. The DNA for the CDR3 is TGCGCCAGCAGCCACGATACAGGGAACAATCAGCCCCAGCATTTT.

This chain joins TRBV6-6 and TRBJ2-1; TRBD2 is a possible D gene (7 bases). The CDR3 is made up of 15 amino acids. Looked up from germline, CDR1 is MNHNY and CDR2 is SVGAGI (reference sequence). V lost 6 bases and J lost 2, with 14 bases in between. For the CDR3, the DNA is TGTGCCAGCAGAGGGCGGGGGCCAACCTACAATGAGCAGTTCTTC. As protein: CASRGRGPTYNEQFF.

This clone has only one observation. The genes are TRBV7-7 and TRBJ2-5; 8 nucleotides align to TRBD1. Germline V CDR1 and CDR2: SSHAT, FNYEAQ (reference sequence). This CDR3 contains 15 residues. Losses at the gene ends were 4 bases for V and 4 bases for J; bases not matched to a gene: 8. The CDR3 sequence is CASSSTRTGIETQYF. The CDR3 bases are TGTGCCAGCAGCTCCACCCGGACAGGGATAGAGACCCAGTACTTC.

This chain links TRBV21-1 with TRBJ1-5. TRBV21-1 is a recognized pseudogene. CDR3 length equals 16 residues. As DNA, the CDR3 is TGTGCCAGCAGCAACCGATGCGGAGATAGCAATCAGCCCCAGCATTTT. Amino acid sequence: CASSNRCGDSNQPQHF.

The chain is built from TRBV19 and TRBJ2-3; D perhaps matches TRBD2 (7 bases). The ends were cut back, 6 bases at V and 0 bases at J, with 16 bases in the middle. The germline V gene has CDR1 LNHDA and CDR2 SQIVND (reference sequence). The CDR3 covers 16 residues. This chain's CDR3 is CASRGGGHPSTDTQYF. In DNA form, the CDR3 reads TGTGCCAGTAGGGGCGGGGGCCATCCTAGCACAGATACGCAGTATTTT.

V is TRBV6-6 and J is TRBJ2-4; TRBD1 matches at 9 bases. With 8 bases clipped from V and 7 bases from J, the junction kept 6 bases outside the gene matches. Germline assignment: CDR1 MNHNY and CDR2 SVGAGI (reference sequence). This CDR3 contains 13 residues. CDR3 protein: CASSLGQGNIQYF. The CDR3 bases are TGTGCCAGCTCCCTGGGACAGGGTAACATTCAGTACTTC.

V usage is TRBV25-1 and J usage is TRBJ1-2, with D possibly TRBD1 on 6 matching bases. Germline values: CDR1 MGHDK, CDR2 SYGVNS. This CDR3 contains 17 residues. The germline V and J ends were trimmed by 6 bases and 0 bases, with 20 bases remaining between them. The CDR3 is CASRPRGEQGANYGYTF. The DNA for the CDR3 is TGTGCCAGCAGACCAAGGGGAGAACAGGGTGCTAACTATGGCTACACCTTC.

J is TRBJ1-1 and V is TRBV18; weak D call: TRBD1 (5 bases). CDR1 is KGHSH and CDR2 is LQKENI in the germline V gene. The CDR3 is made up of 15 amino acids. Trimming left V 0 bases short and J 0 bases short, with 8 bases between. The CDR3 protein is CASSPPGGVNTEAFF. For the CDR3, the DNA is TGTGCCAGCTCACCACCGGGGGGGGTGAACACTGAAGCTTTCTTT.

The chain links TRBV7-9 to TRBJ1-2; possible D gene TRBD1, 6 bases. The CDR3 covers 15 residues. In germline, CDR1 is SEHNR, CDR2 FQNEAQ (reference sequence). Between the trimmed V and J ends, which lost 6 bases and 10 bases, there was a span of 24 bases. The CDR3 DNA follows: TGTGCCAGCAGGCCTTTAAAACAGGGCTGGGGCGACTACACCTTC. Translating it yields CASRPLKQGWGDYTF.

By share, this clone ranks as medium-sized (0.01 to 0.1%). V is TRBV6-5 and J is TRBJ1-1, with no clear D. Germline CDR1 reads MNHEY; CDR2 reads SVGAGI. Trimming took off 8 bases at V and 0 bases at J, with 7 bases between the two ends. The CDR3 is 12 amino acids. The CDR3 bases are TGTGCCAGCCTTTCAGTGAACACTGAAGCTTTCTTT. Its protein is CASLSVNTEAFF.